The TCR beta chain under discussion was sequenced for a study of technical replicates of blood from several donors. Profiling relied on immunoSEQ multiplex PCR, and the TCRdb table lists in-frame clones only, not all of them. This table holds just over 80,000 clones, roughly 96% found once. The CDR3 length is 15 residues. The germline gives CDR1 SGHRS, CDR2 YFSETQ. V gave up 3 bases and J gave up 10 bases; unmatched junction bases: 6. The V and J genes are TRBV5-1 and TRBJ2-1; 14 bases fit TRBD2. The sequencing input was T cells isolated from PBMCs. This TCR derives from a human donor in good health. In DNA form, the CDR3 reads TGCGCCAGCAGCTCCGGGACTAGCGGGAGACAGGAGCAGTTCTTC. It specifies CASSSGTSGRQEQFF.